The 22 T cell receptor beta chains reported below all come from one sample, sequenced in a study of OX40 agonist ivuxolimab in advanced cancers. The protocol was immunoSEQ multiplex PCR, while the TCRdb copy is restricted to in-frame clones and leaves out a portion. The sample lists nearly 85,000 clones, roughly 80% occurring once. Sequencing used CD4+ or CD8+ T cells sorted from blood, obtained in a trial of the OX40 agonist ivuxolimab. The receptors derive from an adult with an advanced solid tumor such as melanoma, head and neck, liver or kidney cancer.

The V gene is TRBV5-6, the J gene TRBJ1-2; D remains ambiguous. V shed 0 bases and J shed 4 bases, with 13 bases lying between them. The CDR3 consists of 15 residues. Germline values: CDR1 SGHDT, CDR2 YYEEEE. Here the CDR3 DNA reads TGTGCCAGCAGCTTGGTTGTGACAAGGAGCTATGGCTACACCTTC. This sequence encodes CASSLVVTRSYGYTF. The whole variable domain, remainder taken from reference TRBV5-6 and TRBJ1-2, is DAGVTQSPTHLIKTRGQQVTLRCSPKSGHDTVSWYQQALGQGPQFIFQYYEEEERQRGNFPDRFSGHQFPNYSSELNVNALLLGDSALYLCASSLVVTRSYGYTFGSGTRLTVV.

This clone was seen once. The chain links TRBV11-2 to TRBJ1-3; 9 nucleotides agree with TRBD1. J gave up 4 bases and V 5 bases, and 9 bases lay outside the gene matches. This CDR3 is 16 amino acids long. Germline lookup yields CDR1 SGHAT and CDR2 FQNNGV. The CDR3 here is CASSEYRGRIGNTIYF. The CDR3 DNA reads as TGTGCCAGCAGCGAATACAGGGGGCGAATAGGAAACACCATATATTTT.

In regard to this clone: The germline gene is not matched at one end of the junction; a read error may be the cause. The V call is TRBV7-7, the J call TRBJ1-6; 9 positions agree with TRBD1. The CDR3 is made up of 15 amino acids. Germline CDR1 reads SSHAT; CDR2 reads FNYEAQ (reference sequence). The CDR3 DNA is TGTGCTAGCAGCCCCGGCCGGGACAGGGACTCACCCCTCCACTTT. Translating gives CASSPGRDRDSPLHF. Variable domain in full (rest from reference TRBV7-7 and TRBJ1-6): GAGVSQSPRYKVTKRGQDVTLRCDPISSHATLYWYQQALGQGPEFLTYFNYEAQPDKSGLPSDRFSAERPEGSISTLTIQRTEQRDSAMYRCASSPGRDRDSPLHFGNGTRLTVT.

This chain links TRBV7-3 with TRBJ2-5, with 8 bases fitting TRBD2. Trimming cost V 5 bases and J 6 bases; bases outside gene matches: 11. The germline CDR1 and CDR2 sequences are SGHTA and FQGTGA. The length of the CDR3 is 15 residues. The CDR3 DNA follows: TGTGCCAGCAGCCCCGGGACCGGGACTAGACAGACCCAGTACTTC. Protein: CASSPGTGTRQTQYF.

The chain carries TRBV4-3 and TRBJ1-1; 8 positions agree with TRBD1. CDR1 and CDR2 (germline): LGHNA, YSLEER. Trimming cost V 0 bases and J 11 bases; bases outside gene matches: 8. The CDR3 consists of 14 residues. The CDR3 nucleotides are TGCGCCAGCAGCCAAGATCTGGTGGACAGGGAGGCTTTCTTT. Its translation is CASSQDLVDREAFF.

V usage is TRBV4-3 and J usage is TRBJ2-2, with a tentative D call TRBD2 (5 bases). This CDR3 has 15 amino acids. Between the trimmed V and J ends, which lost 0 bases and 7 bases, there was a span of 12 bases. CDR1 is LGHNA, CDR2 YSLEER, per germline. The chain's CDR3 is CASSQESDYGGELFF. The CDR3 nucleotides read TGCGCCAGCAGCCAAGAATCCGACTACGGCGGGGAGCTGTTTTTT.

The chain couples TRBV7-8 to TRBJ1-4; D perhaps matches TRBD1 (6 bases). CDR1 and CDR2 from the germline V gene are SGHVS and FQNEAQ. There are 14 residues in the CDR3. The V end lost 4 bases, the J end lost 7 bases, and 13 bases lay between the germline ends. CDR3 nucleotide sequence: TGTGCCAGCAGCTCGAGCACAGGGTCTGAAAAACTGTTTTTT. This codes for CASSSSTGSEKLFF.

The rearrangement joins TRBV7-9 to TRBJ1-1, with 8 positions matching TRBD1. This CDR3 has 15 residues. Germline trimming cut 3 bases from V and 1 base from J; bases unmatched to any gene: 4. CDR1 and CDR2 from the germline V gene are SEHNR and FQNEAQ (reference sequence). CDR3 nucleotides: TGTGCCAGCAGCTTGCAGGGGGCAGGGAACACTGAAGCTTTCTTT. The encoded protein is CASSLQGAGNTEAFF. The full variable domain, its missing parts supplied by reference TRBV7-9 and TRBJ1-1, is DTGVSQNPRHKITKRGQNVTFRCDPISEHNRLYWYRQTLGQGPEFLTYFQNEAQLEKSRLLSDRFSAERPKGSFSTLEIQRTEQGDSAMYLCASSLQGAGNTEAFFGQGTRLTVV.

The chain has TRBV18 and TRBJ2-5, with D hard to call. Trimming stripped 3 bases from V and 3 bases from J, with 5 bases between. Germline CDR1 and CDR2: KGHSH and LQKENI. The CDR3 spans 12 residues. The CDR3 sequence: CASSPVKETQYF. The CDR3 DNA reads as TGTGCCAGCTCACCGGTAAAAGAGACCCAGTACTTC.

The CDR3 DNA reads as TGCGCCAGCAGCTTGAACGTAGCGGGGGGCCTGGAGACCCAGTACTTC. Amino acids: CASSLNVAGGLETQYF. The rearrangement links TRBV5-1 to TRBJ2-5; 10 bases agree with TRBD2. Germline V gene lookup returns CDR1 SGHRS and CDR2 YFSETQ. The CDR3 has 16 amino acids. V lost 1 base and J lost 5; bases outside the gene matches: 8. Based on the CDR3 plus reference TRBV5-1 and TRBJ2-5, the full variable domain is KAGVTQTPRYLIKTRGQQVTLSCSPISGHRSVSWYQQTPGQGLQFLFEYFSETQRNKGNFPGRFSGRQFSNSRSEMNVSTLELGDSALYLCASSLNVAGGLETQYFGPGTRLLVL.

In its sample, this clone was seen a few times. This chain joins TRBV4-3 and TRBJ1-3; the D is unclear. CDR1 is LGHNA and CDR2 is YSLEER in the germline V gene. This CDR3 region has 14 residues. V was clipped by 5 bases and J by 3 bases, with 11 bases between them. The CDR3 nucleotides are TGCGCCAGCAGCGCGTCCCTGGGTGGAAACACCATATATTTT. Its translation: CASSASLGGNTIYF.

The chain couples TRBV7-2 to TRBJ1-4; 11 nucleotides match TRBD1. Germline V CDR1 and CDR2: SGHTA, FQGNSA. This CDR3 comprises 15 residues. V lost 7 bases and J lost 5; bases outside the gene matches: 6. Written as DNA, the CDR3 is TGTGCCAGCACCGGACAGGGGGCGGCGAATGAAAAACTGTTTTTT. Residues: CASTGQGAANEKLFF.

This clone was observed a handful of times. V and J are TRBV6-1 and TRBJ1-1; 7 bases are a match to TRBD1. The CDR3 is 14 residues long. Germline lookup yields CDR1 MNHNS and CDR2 SASEGT. Germline trimming cut 7 bases from V and 1 base from J; bases unmatched to any gene: 6. CDR3 nucleotide sequence: TGTGCCAGCAAAAAGGACAGGCAGAACACTGAAGCTTTCTTT. Translating gives CASKKDRQNTEAFF.

This clone was seen just once. The CDR3 here is CASRPTGTGNHEQYF. The DNA of the CDR3 is TGTGCCAGCAGGCCCACCGGGACAGGGAACCACGAGCAGTACTTC. This chain uses TRBV6-5 with TRBJ2-7; TRBD1 matches 9 bases. There are 15 residues in the CDR3. CDR1 and CDR2 from the germline V gene are MNHEY and SVGAGI. V lost 6 bases and J lost 5; bases outside the gene matches: 11.

The chain is built from TRBV30 and TRBJ1-1, with D unclear. V gave up 4 bases and J gave up 7 bases, with 13 bases separating them. Germline V gives CDR1 GTSNPN, CDR2 SVGIG (reference sequence). This CDR3 comprises 12 residues. The CDR3 spells CAWNDWTDEAFF. The CDR3 DNA reads TGTGCCTGGAACGACTGGACGGATGAAGCTTTCTTT.

The chain uses TRBV5-1 and TRBJ2-7; D is uncertain. V was pared by 3 bases and J by 3 bases, with 7 bases between. The germline gives CDR1 SGHRS, CDR2 YFSETQ. CDR3 length equals 12 residues. CDR3 region: CASSSDIYEQYF. In DNA, the CDR3 is TGCGCCAGCAGCTCAGACATCTACGAGCAGTACTTC.

The chain couples TRBV7-2 to TRBJ2-5, with a tentative D call TRBD1 (6 bases). The ends were cut back, 5 bases at V and 5 bases at J, with 21 bases in the middle. Germline V gives CDR1 SGHTA, CDR2 FQGNSA. CDR3 length equals 16 residues. As DNA, the CDR3 is TGTGCCAGCAGCCCCGACTGGGGGCGCCTCGGTGAGACCCAGTACTTC. This encodes CASSPDWGRLGETQYF.

This sequence joins TRBV10-2 and TRBJ2-3, with 10 positions matching TRBD2. The CDR3 loop spans 15 amino acids. Germline V gene sequence: CDR1 WSHSY, CDR2 SAAADI. Losses at the gene ends were 7 bases for V and 5 bases for J; bases not matched to a gene: 9. The CDR3 reads CASNPAGGLGDTQYF. The CDR3 coding sequence is TGCGCCAGCAACCCAGCGGGGGGGTTGGGAGATACGCAGTATTTT.

The chain joins TRBV9 to TRBJ1-3; D not certain. Trimming left V 0 bases short and J 2 bases short, with 12 bases between. The CDR3 covers 16 residues. Per the germline V gene, CDR1 is SGDLS and CDR2 is YYNGEE. As DNA, the CDR3 is TGTGCCAGCAGCGTAGCCCTTGCCGAGACTGGAAACACCATATATTTT. Encoded protein: CASSVALAETGNTIYF.

The CDR3 sequence is CASSQDRAFADTQYF. CDR3 DNA: TGCGCCAGCAGCCAAGATCGTGCATTTGCAGATACGCAGTATTTT. The rearrangement joins TRBV4-3 to TRBJ2-3; D is unclear. Trimming took off 0 bases at V and 4 bases at J, with 11 bases between the two ends. The length of the CDR3 is 15 residues. Germline CDR1 reads LGHNA; CDR2 reads YSLEER.

About this clone itself: Other DNA sequences of this sample code for an identical CDR3. CDR3 nucleotide sequence: TGCGCCAGCAGCTCCGGGACGGGGGGGGGCTACACCTTC. Amino acids: CASSSGTGGGYTF. The chain has TRBV5-1 and TRBJ1-2; weak D call: TRBD1 (5 bases). The CDR3 contains 13 residues. Germline lookup yields CDR1 SGHRS and CDR2 YFSETQ. V lost 3 bases and J 8 bases, leaving 14 bases between the germline ends.

The sample holds one count of this clone. This chain uses TRBV7-2 with TRBJ2-3, with TRBD2 identical over 8 bases. The CDR3 is made up of 17 amino acids. Per the germline V gene, CDR1 is SGHTA and CDR2 is FQGNSA. Trimming at V came to 3 bases and at J to 4 bases, leaving 12 bases not matched to a gene. The CDR3 reads CASSLETGGASADTQYF. DNA for the CDR3: TGTGCCAGCAGCTTGGAGACCGGGGGGGCCTCGGCAGATACGCAGTATTTT. Looking up the rest from reference TRBV7-2 and TRBJ2-3 gives the full variable domain: GAGVSQSPSNKVTEKGKDVELRCDPISGHTALYWYRQSLGQGLEFLIYFQGNSAPDKSGLPSDRFSAERTGGSVSTLTIQRTQQEDSAVYLCASSLETGGASADTQYFGPGTRLTVL.